The source of this T cell receptor (beta chain) is a study of T cells in Graves' hyperthyroidism and ophthalmopathy. This clonotype was observed many times. This CDR3 is built from 13 residues. Germline-derived CDR1 and CDR2 are MDHEN and SYDVKM. V lost 2 bases and J 5 bases, leaving 9 bases between the germline ends. Template material for amplifying TCR beta CDR3 regions consisted of RNA transcripts. The study used the HTBI primer set for a first-round RT-PCR of the TCR CDR3. In TCRdb, the multiplex PCR reads were re-called with MiXCR into one record per CDR3 protein. The table shows approximately 150,000 distinct CDR3 sequences, with 9.4% occurring only once. The hyperthyroidism was newly diagnosed and had lasted under 2 months; the patients were aged 18 to 65. Uncontrolled infection, other autoimmune disease, pregnancy or lactation led to exclusion. Clinicians diagnosed patients from clinical symptoms, serum thyroxine and TRAb, thyroid ultrasound and orbital computed tomography. Source material for PBMCs was about 10 ml fresh peripheral blood.

This chain links TRBV28 with TRBJ1-1, with D uncertain. The sequence was obtained from a woman aged 18 to 35 with Graves' hyperthyroidism that later progressed to Graves' ophthalmopathy. The sequencing sample was made of blood. This CDR3 reads CASSLVRRTEAFF. The CDR3 region has the DNA TGTGCCAGCAGTTTAGTCCGAAGGACTGAAGCTTTCTTT. Full variable domain (missing parts from reference TRBV28 and TRBJ1-1): DVKVTQSSRYLVKRTGEKVFLECVQDMDHENMFWYRQDPGLGLRLIYFSYDVKMKEKGDIPEGYSVSREKKERFSLILESASTNQTSMYLCASSLVRRTEAFFGQGTRLTVV.